These T cell receptor beta chains were read from a single sample in a study of blood T cell repertoires in COVID-19. Only in-frame clones appear in the TCRdb table, and some are missing; sequencing was by immunoSEQ multiplex PCR. Here the sample spans nearly 200,000 clones, around 81% being singletons. Material: PBMCs or T cells enriched from blood (not recorded which). The receptors were gathered from a man aged 40-50 years who had recovered from COVID-19. Each CDR3 is given with its conserved first and last residue. The order of the fields is clone size, V gene, CDR3 length, D gene, J gene, CDR3 DNA, CDR3 protein. A D gene is named only where the DNA matches it firmly. Size values are once, few and many counts, or a class for expanded clones, and some rows have none.

>NA|TRBV4-3|18|TRBD1|TRBJ2-7
TGCGCCAGCAGCCAGGACCGGGACAGTCCTTCTTTCTCCTACGAGCAGTACTTC
CASSQDRDSPSFSYEQYF
>NA|TRBV19|14|TRBD1|TRBJ2-3
TGTGCCAGTGTGGACAGGGGGCATGGAGATACGCAGTATTTT
CASVDRGHGDTQYF
>NA|TRBV30|15|NA|TRBJ2-3
TGTGCCTGGAGTTTTCAGGCCTCCCCACAGCATACGCAGTATTTT
CAWSFQASPQHTQYF
>NA|TRBV6-5|14|TRBD1|TRBJ1-4
TGTGCCAGCAGTCGGACAGGGGGTAGTGAAAAACTGTTTTTT
CASSRTGGSEKLFF
>NA|TRBV4-1|12|NA|TRBJ1-1
TGCGCCAGCAGCCAAGATTTAGGGGGAACCTTCTTT
CASSQDLGGTFF
>few|TRBV19|15|NA|TRBJ2-2
TGTGCCAGTAGGACTACAGGGACGAACACCGGGGAGCTGTTTTTT
CASRTTGTNTGELFF
>NA|TRBV9|15|NA|TRBJ2-1
TGTGCCAGCAGCCCACGGACAGCCAGTTACAATGAGCAGTTCTTC
CASSPRTASYNEQFF
>NA|TRBV10-3|15|NA|TRBJ1-2
TGTGCCATCAGTGAGTCGTTCAGAACTAACTATGGCTACACCTTC
CAISESFRTNYGYTF
>NA|TRBV7-2|15|TRBD1|TRBJ1-2
TGTGCCAGCAGCCACCCAACGAGACAGGGCCTCAGCTACACCTTC
CASSHPTRQGLSYTF
>NA|TRBV10-3|15|NA|TRBJ2-3
TGTGCCATCAGTGATGGACACCTAAGGGCAGATACGCAGTATTTT
CAISDGHLRADTQYF
>NA|TRBV4-1|15|TRBD1|TRBJ1-3
TGCGCCAGCAGTCAAACAGGGGGCTCTGGAAACACCATATATTTT
CASSQTGGSGNTIYF
>NA|TRBV4-2|14|TRBD1|TRBJ1-2
TGTGCCAGCAGCGGGGGCAGGGGGTCGTATGGCTACACCTTC
CASSGGRGSYGYTF
>NA|TRBV7-9|15|TRBD1|TRBJ2-7
TGTGCCAGCAGCTTGGGACAGGGACGGATAAACGAGCAGTACTTC
CASSLGQGRINEQYF
>NA|TRBV6-5|15|TRBD1|TRBJ1-6
TGTGCCAGCAGTTACTCTGGGACAGCCAAATCACCCCTCCACTTT
CASSYSGTAKSPLHF
>NA|TRBV2|14|NA|TRBJ1-5
TGTGCCAGCAGTGTTTTCGGGGGAAATCAGCCCCAGCATTTT
CASSVFGGNQPQHF
>NA|TRBV7-9|16|NA|TRBJ2-3
TGTGCCAGCAGCTCGAGACAGTTTTTGAACACAGATACGCAGTATTTT
CASSSRQFLNTDTQYF
>NA|TRBV2|13|TRBD1|TRBJ1-1
TGTGCCAGCAGCGAAGGGACAGGGACTGAAGCTTTCTTT
CASSEGTGTEAFF
>NA|TRBV24-1|14|NA|TRBJ1-2
TGTGCCACCAGTGACTCCCGGGGGTACTATGGCTACACCTTC
CATSDSRGYYGYTF
>NA|TRBV15|17|TRBD2|TRBJ2-7
TGTGCCACCAGCAGAGCGACGGGGGGGGCATTGGGATACGAGCAGTACTTC
CATSRATGGALGYEQYF
>NA|TRBV7-9|15|NA|TRBJ1-6
TGTGCCAGCAGCTCTGGTGGGACAAAGGGTTCACCCCTCCACTTT
CASSSGGTKGSPLHF
>NA|TRBV5-8|13|NA|TRBJ2-3
TGTGCCAGCAGCTTGGTGGGGCCAGTAACGCAGTATTTT
CASSLVGPVTQYF
>NA|TRBV29-1|12|NA|TRBJ1-2
TGCAGCGCCTCGGGGGTAGGCTATGGCTACACCTTC
CSASGVGYGYTF
>NA|TRBV28|13|TRBD1|TRBJ1-2
TGTGCCACTGTCGGGGACAGGGGCTATGGCTACACCTTC
CATVGDRGYGYTF
>few|TRBV4-1|14|NA|TRBJ1-4
TGCGCCAGCAGCCAATCCACCGGTAATGAAAAACTGTTTTTT
CASSQSTGNEKLFF
>NA|TRBV7-8|16|TRBD1|TRBJ1-6
TGTGCCAGCACCCGGGAACAGGGGTTTTATAATTCACCCCTCCACTTT
CASTREQGFYNSPLHF
>NA|TRBV7-9|13|NA|TRBJ2-2
TGTGCCAGCAGCTCCTCGGTGACCGGGGAGCTGTTTTTT
CASSSSVTGELFF